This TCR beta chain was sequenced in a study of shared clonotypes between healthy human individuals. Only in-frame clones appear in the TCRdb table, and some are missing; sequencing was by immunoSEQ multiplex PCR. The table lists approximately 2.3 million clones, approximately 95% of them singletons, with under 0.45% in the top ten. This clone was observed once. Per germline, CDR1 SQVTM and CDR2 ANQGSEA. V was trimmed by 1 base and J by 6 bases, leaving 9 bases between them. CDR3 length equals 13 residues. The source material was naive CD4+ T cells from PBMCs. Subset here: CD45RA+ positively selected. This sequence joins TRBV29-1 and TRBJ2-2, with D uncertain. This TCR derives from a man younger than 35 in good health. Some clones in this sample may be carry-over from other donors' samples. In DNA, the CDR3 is TGCAGCGTTGAAGTCGTGAGGTCCGGGGAGCTGTTTTTT. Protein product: CSVEVVRSGELFF.